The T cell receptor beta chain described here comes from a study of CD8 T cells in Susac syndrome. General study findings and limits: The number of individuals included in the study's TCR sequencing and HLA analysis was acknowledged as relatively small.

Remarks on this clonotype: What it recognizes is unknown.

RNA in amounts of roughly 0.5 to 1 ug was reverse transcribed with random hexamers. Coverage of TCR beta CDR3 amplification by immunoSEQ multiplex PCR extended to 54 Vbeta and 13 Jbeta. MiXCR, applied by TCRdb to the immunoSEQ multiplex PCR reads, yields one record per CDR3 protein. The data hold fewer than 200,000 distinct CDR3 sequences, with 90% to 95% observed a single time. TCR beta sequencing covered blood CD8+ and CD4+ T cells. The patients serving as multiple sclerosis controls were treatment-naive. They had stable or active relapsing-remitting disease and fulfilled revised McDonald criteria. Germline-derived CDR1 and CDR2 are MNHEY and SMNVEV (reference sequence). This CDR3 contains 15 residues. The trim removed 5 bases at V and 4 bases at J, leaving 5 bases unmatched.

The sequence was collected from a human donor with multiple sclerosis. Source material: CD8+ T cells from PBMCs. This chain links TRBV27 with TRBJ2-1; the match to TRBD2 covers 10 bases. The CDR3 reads CASSEPGLAYNEQFF. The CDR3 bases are TGTGCCAGCAGTGAACCGGGACTAGCGTACAATGAGCAGTTCTTC.